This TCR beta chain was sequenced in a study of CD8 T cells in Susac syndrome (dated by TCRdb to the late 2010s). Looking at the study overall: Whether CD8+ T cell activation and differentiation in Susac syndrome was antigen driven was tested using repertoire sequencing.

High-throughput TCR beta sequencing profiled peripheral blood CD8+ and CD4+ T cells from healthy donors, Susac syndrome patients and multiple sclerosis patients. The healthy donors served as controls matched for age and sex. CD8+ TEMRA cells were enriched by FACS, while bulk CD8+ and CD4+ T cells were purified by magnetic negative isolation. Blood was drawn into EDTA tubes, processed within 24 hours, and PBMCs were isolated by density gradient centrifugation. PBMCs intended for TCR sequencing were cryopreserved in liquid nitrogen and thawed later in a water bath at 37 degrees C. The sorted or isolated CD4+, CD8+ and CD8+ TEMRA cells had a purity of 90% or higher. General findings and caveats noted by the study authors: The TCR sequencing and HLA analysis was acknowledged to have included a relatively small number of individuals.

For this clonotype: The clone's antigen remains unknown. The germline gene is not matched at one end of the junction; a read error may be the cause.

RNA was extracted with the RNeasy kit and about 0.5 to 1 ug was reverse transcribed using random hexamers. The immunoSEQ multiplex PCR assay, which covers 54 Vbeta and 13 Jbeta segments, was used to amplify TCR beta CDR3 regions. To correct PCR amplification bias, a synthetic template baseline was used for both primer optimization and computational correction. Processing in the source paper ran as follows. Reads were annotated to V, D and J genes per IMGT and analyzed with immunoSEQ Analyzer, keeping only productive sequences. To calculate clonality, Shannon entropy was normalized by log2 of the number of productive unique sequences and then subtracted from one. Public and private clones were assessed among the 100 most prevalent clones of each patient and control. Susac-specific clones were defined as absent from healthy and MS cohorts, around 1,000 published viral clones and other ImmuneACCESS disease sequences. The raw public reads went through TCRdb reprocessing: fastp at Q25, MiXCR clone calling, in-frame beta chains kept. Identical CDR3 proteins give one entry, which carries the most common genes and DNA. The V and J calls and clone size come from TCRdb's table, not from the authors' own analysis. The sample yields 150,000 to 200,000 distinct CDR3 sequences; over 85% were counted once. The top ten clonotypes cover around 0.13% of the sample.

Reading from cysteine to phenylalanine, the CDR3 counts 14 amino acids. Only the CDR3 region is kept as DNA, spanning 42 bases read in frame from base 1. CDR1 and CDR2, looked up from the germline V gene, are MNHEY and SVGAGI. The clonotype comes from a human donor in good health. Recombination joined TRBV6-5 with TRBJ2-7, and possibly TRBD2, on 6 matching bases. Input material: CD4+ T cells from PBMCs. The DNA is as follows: TGTGCCAGCCGTCGGCGAGGAGGGGCCTACGAGCAGTGCTTC. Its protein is CASRRRGGAYEQCF.